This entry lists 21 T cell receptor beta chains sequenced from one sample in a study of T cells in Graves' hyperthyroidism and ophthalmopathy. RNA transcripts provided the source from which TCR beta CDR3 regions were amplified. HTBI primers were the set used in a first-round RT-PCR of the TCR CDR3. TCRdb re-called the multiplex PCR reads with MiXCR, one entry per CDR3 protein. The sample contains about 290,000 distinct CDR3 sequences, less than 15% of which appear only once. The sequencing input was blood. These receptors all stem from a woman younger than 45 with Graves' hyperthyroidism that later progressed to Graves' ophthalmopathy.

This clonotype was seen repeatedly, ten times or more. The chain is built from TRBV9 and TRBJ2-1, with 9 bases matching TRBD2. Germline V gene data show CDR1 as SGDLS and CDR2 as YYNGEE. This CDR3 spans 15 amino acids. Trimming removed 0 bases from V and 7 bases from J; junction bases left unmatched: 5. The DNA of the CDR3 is TGTGCCAGCAGCGTAGGCCTAGCGGGAATGAATGAGCAGTTCTTC. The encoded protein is CASSVGLAGMNEQFF.

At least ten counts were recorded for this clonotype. The CDR3 loop is CASSPGSSGADEQFF. CDR3 DNA sequence: TGTGCCAGCTCACCGGGGTCTTCTGGAGCGGATGAGCAGTTCTTC. The chain has TRBV18 and TRBJ2-1, with D perhaps TRBD2 (5 bases). Trimming left V 3 bases short and J 8 bases short, with 17 bases between. The germline V gene has CDR1 KGHSH and CDR2 LQKENI. The CDR3 loop spans 15 amino acids.

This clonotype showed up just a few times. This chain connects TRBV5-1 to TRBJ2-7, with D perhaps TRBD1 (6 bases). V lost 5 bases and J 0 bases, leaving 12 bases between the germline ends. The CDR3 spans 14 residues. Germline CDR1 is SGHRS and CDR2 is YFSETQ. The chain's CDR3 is CASRPRDNSYEQYF. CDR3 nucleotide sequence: TGCGCCAGCAGACCCCGGGACAACTCCTACGAGCAGTACTTC.

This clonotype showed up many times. The CDR3 sequence is CASSPKRPSGRLYNEQFF. DNA of the CDR3: TGTGCCAGCTCACCAAAGCGGCCTAGCGGGAGGCTATACAATGAGCAGTTCTTC. This chain links TRBV18 with TRBJ2-1; TRBD2 matches at 11 bases. This CDR3 spans 18 amino acids. In germline, CDR1 is KGHSH, CDR2 LQKENI. Trimming cost V 2 bases and J 4 bases; bases outside gene matches: 10.

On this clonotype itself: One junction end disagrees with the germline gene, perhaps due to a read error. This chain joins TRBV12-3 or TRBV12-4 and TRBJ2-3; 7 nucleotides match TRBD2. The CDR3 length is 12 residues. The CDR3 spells CASGLGGGTQYF. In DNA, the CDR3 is TGTGCCAGCGGTTTAGGCGGGGGTACGCAGTATTTT.

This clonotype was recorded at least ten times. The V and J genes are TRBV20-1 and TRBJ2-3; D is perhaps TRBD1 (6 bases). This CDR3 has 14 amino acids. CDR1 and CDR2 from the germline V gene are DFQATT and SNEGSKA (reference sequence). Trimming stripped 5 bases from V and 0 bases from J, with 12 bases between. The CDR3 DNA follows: TGCAGTGCTCGACAGGATACTAGCACAGATACGCAGTATTTT. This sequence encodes CSARQDTSTDTQYF.

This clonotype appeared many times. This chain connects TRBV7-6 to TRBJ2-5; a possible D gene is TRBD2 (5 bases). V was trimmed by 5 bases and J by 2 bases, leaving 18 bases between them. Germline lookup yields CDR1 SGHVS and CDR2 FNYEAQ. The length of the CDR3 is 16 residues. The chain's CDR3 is CASSLHTWTGQETQYF. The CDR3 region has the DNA TGTGCCAGCAGCCTACATACTTGGACGGGACAAGAGACCCAGTACTTC.

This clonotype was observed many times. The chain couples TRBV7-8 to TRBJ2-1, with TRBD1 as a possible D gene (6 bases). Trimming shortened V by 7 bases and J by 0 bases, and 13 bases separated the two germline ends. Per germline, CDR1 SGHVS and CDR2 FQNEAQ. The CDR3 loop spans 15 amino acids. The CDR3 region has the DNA TGTGCCAGCAACCCGGGACAAAGCTCCTACAATGAGCAGTTCTTC. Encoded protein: CASNPGQSSYNEQFF.

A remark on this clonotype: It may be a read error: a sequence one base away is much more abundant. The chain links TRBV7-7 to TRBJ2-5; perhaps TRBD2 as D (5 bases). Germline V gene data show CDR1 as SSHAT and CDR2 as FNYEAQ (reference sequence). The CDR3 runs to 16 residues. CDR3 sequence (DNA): TGTGCTAGCAGCTTAGCTCAAGGGAGAGGTCAAGAGACCCAGTACTTC. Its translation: CASSLAQGRGQETQYF.

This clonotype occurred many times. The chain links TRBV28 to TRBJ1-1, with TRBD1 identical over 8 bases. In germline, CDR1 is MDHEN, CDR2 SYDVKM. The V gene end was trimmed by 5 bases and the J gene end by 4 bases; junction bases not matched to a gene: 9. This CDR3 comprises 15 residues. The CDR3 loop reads CASSGQTGGFTEAFF. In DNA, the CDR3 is TGTGCCAGCAGTGGCCAAACAGGGGGTTTCACTGAAGCTTTCTTT.

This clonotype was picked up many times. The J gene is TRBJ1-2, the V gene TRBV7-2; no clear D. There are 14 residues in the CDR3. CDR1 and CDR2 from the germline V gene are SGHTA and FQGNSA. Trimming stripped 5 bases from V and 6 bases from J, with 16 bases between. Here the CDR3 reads CASSIFSIANGYTF. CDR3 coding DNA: TGTGCCAGCAGCATTTTTTCCATAGCTAATGGCTACACCTTC.

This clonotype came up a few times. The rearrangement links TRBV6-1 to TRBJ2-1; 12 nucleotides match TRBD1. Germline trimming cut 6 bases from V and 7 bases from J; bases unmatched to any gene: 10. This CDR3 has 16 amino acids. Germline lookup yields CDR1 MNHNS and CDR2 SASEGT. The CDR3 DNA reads TGTGCCAGCAGCCCAATTGGGACAGGGGGCAGGAATGAGCAGTTCTTC. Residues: CASSPIGTGGRNEQFF.

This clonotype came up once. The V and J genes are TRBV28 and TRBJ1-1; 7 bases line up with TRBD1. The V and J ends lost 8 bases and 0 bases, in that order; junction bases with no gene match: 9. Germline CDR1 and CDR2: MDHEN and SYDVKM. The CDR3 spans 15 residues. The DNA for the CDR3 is TGTGCCAGCGGAGGATACAGGGGCATGAACACTGAAGCTTTCTTT. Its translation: CASGGYRGMNTEAFF.

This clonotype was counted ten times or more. The CDR3 loop is CASSSGQGGAFF. The DNA for the CDR3 is TGTGCCAGCAGCTCGGGACAGGGCGGAGCTTTCTTT. This chain uses TRBV28 with TRBJ1-1, with TRBD1 identical over 9 bases. Germline V lookup: CDR1 MDHEN, CDR2 SYDVKM. V lost 6 bases and J lost 10; bases outside the gene matches: 6. This CDR3 comprises 12 residues. Full variable domain (outside the CDR3, taken from reference TRBV28 and TRBJ1-1): DVKVTQSSRYLVKRTGEKVFLECVQDMDHENMFWYRQDPGLGLRLIYFSYDVKMKEKGDIPEGYSVSREKKERFSLILESASTNQTSMYLCASSSGQGGAFFGQGTRLTVV.

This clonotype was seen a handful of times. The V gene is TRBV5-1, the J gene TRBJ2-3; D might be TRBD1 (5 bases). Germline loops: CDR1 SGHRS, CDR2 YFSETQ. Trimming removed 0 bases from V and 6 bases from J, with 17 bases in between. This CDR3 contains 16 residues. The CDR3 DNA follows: TGCGCCAGCAGCTTGGGGGGCGGAGTAGGTTTGGATACGCAGTATTTT. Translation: CASSLGGGVGLDTQYF.

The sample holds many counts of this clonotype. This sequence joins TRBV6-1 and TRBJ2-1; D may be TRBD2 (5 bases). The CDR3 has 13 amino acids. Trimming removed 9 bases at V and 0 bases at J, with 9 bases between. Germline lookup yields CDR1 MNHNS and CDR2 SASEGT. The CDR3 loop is CARRTSSYNEQFF. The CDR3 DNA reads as TGTGCCAGACGAACTAGCTCCTACAATGAGCAGTTCTTC.

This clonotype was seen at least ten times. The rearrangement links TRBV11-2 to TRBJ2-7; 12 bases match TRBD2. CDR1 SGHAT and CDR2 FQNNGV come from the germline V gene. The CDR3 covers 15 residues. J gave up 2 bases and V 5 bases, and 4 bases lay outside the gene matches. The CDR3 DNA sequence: TGTGCCAGCAGCACACTAGCGGGAGGAACCTACGAGCAGTACTTC. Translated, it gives CASSTLAGGTYEQYF.

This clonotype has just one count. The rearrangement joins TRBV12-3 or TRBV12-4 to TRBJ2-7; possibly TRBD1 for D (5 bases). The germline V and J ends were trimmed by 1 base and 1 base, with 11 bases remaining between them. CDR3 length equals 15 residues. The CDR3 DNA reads TGTGCCAGCAGTTTAGAGGGGCGCGTATCCTACGAGCAGTACTTC. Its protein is CASSLEGRVSYEQYF.

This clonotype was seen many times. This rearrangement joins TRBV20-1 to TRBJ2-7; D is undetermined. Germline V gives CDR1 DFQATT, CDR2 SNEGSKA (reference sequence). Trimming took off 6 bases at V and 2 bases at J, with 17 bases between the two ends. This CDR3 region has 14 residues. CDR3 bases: TGCAGTGCGGCAATCGACGCGGCGGCCTACGAGCAGTACTTC. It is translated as CSAAIDAAAYEQYF.

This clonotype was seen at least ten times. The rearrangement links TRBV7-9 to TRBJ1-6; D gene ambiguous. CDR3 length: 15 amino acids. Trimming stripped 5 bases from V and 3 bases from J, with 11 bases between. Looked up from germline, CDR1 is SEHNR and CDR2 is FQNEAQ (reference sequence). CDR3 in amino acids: CASSPSGLYNSPLHF. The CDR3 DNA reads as TGTGCCAGCAGCCCCTCCGGTCTCTATAATTCACCCCTCCACTTT.

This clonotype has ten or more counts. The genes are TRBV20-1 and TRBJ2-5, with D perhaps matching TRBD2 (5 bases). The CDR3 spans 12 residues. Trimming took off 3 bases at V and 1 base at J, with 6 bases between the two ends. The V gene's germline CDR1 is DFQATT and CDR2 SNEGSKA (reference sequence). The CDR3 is CSASGGQETQYF. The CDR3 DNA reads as TGCAGTGCTAGCGGAGGCCAAGAGACCCAGTACTTC.